This T cell receptor (beta chain) originates from a study of blood T cell repertoires in COVID-19. Sequenced by immunoSEQ multiplex PCR; TCRdb stores in-frame clones only, minus some. The table lists approximately 460,000 clones, roughly 87% of them singletons. J was trimmed by 5 bases and V by 3 bases; bases with no gene match: 9. CDR1 is DFQATT, CDR2 SNEGSKA, per germline (reference sequence). This CDR3 region has 14 residues. One Seattle source followed patients from active infection through their disease course. This chain connects TRBV20-1 to TRBJ2-5, with 7 bases lining up with TRBD1. The specimen was peripheral blood. This clonotype originated in a man in his late teens or twenties with COVID-19, enrolled during active disease. The CDR3 region is CSASVTTGVETQYF. Here the CDR3 DNA reads TGCAGTGCTAGTGTCACAACAGGGGTCGAGACCCAGTACTTC.